This record covers a single T cell receptor beta chain. Its antigen remains unidentified. Assay: immunoSEQ multiplex PCR; the TCRdb copy retains only in-frame clones and omits some. This sample has fewer than 120,000 clones, with under 95% found just once. The sample originates from a study of T cell responses to AZD1222 COVID-19 vaccine. Study outcomes and limitations: In a largely white British group with more females than males, clonal diversity was possibly underestimated. Sampled repertoires all dated from after the peak T cell response. Dominant at 160-218 and 743-854, vaccine-associated CD4 TCRs also spanned spike. Of the AZD1222 recipients, only five to seven were seropositive at baseline.

Germline values: CDR1 SEHNR, CDR2 FQNEAQ (reference sequence). V trimming: 4 bases; J trimming: 5 bases; junction bases outside the gene matches: 9. CDR3 length: 16 residues. Sequencing used peripheral blood, obtained on day 0 of AZD1222 vaccination. The chain is built from TRBV7-9 and TRBJ2-5; 11 bases are shared with TRBD2. This clonotype originated in an adult in good health. The CDR3 DNA is TGTGCCAGCAGCTCCTCAACTAGCGGGGGTTTTGAGACCCAGTACTTC. Amino acid sequence: CASSSSTSGGFETQYF.